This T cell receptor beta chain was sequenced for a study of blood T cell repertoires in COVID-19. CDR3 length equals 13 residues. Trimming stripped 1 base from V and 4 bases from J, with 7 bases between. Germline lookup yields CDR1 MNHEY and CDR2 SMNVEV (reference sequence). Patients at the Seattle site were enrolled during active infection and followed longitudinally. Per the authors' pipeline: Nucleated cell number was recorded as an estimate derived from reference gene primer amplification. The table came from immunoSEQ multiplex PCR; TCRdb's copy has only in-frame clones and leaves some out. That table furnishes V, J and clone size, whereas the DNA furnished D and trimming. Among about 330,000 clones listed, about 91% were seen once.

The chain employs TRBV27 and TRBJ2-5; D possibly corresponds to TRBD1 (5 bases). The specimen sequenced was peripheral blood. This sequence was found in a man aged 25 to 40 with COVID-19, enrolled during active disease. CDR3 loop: CASSLWGGETQYF. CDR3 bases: TGTGCCAGCAGTTTATGGGGCGGAGAGACCCAGTACTTC.